The rows below give T cell receptor beta chains drawn from one sample of a study of T-cell reconstitution after alpha-beta-depleted transplantation in children. TCRdb used MiXCR to reprocess the PCR reads, holding one entry per CDR3 protein. The sample comprises roughly 300,000 distinct CDR3 sequences, 10% to 13% of which are singletons, and 2% to 3% rests with the top ten. The sequences come from PBMCs from the stem cell graft donor, collected from the stem cell graft. These receptors were taken from a human donor who donated a stem cell graft to a child with acute lymphoblastic leukemia. CDR3s include the opening cysteine and the closing phenylalanine or tryptophan. Fields, in order: J gene, V gene, CDR3 protein.

TRBJ2-7	TRBV6-1	CASAKGTGFYEQYF
TRBJ2-7	TRBV20-1	CSASGYRGLQAGYEQYF
TRBJ2-5	TRBV29-1	CSVERFETQYF
TRBJ1-1	TRBV7-9	CASSRAPPDTEAFF
TRBJ2-1	TRBV4-3	CASSQAGLAGVGGDEQFF
TRBJ1-3	TRBV21-1	CASRKQTEDGGNTIYF
TRBJ2-3	TRBV3-1	CASSQDVQGGGDTQYF
TRBJ2-3	TRBV20-1	CSARIGITSTDTQYF
TRBJ1-1	TRBV7-8	CASSLRRGGGRATEAFF
TRBJ1-5	TRBV28	CASSHDRVSNQPQHF
TRBJ1-1	TRBV12-3/TRBV12-4	CASSLNRRTEAFF
TRBJ1-1	TRBV5-1	CASSEPAGGVVNTEAFF
TRBJ2-7	TRBV5-1	CASSVGEGQKGYEQYF
TRBJ1-4	TRBV2	CASRDSFPNEKLFF
TRBJ2-1	TRBV12-3/TRBV12-4	CASSFRDRDMHEQFF
TRBJ2-3	TRBV5-1	CASSLNSFGGIGADTQYF
TRBJ1-6	TRBV28	CASNSLGGSPLHF
TRBJ2-7	TRBV11-2	CASSSDTRGQYF
TRBJ1-5	TRBV9	CASSPSWDSHSNQPQHF
TRBJ2-1	TRBV19	CASSPREQLYNEQFF
TRBJ2-5	TRBV28	CATQGQHIQETQYF